This note documents a single T cell receptor beta chain sequence. This CDR3 spans 13 amino acids. V was cut by 4 bases and J by 3 bases, with 13 bases left in between. The V gene's germline CDR1 is DFQATT and CDR2 SNEGSKA (reference sequence). These data originate in a study of T cells in Graves' hyperthyroidism and ophthalmopathy. Background on the study: Specimen type is peripheral blood, collected at initial diagnosis prior to any treatment.

RNA transcripts provided the source from which TCR beta CDR3 regions were amplified. The primer set for the first-round RT-PCR of the TCR CDR3 was HTBI. In TCRdb, the multiplex PCR reads were re-called with MiXCR into one record per CDR3 protein. The sample lists about 600,000 distinct CDR3 sequences; 14% were seen once. Active moderate-to-severe ophthalmopathy, Clinical Activity Score at least 3, NOSPECS at least 4, under 3 months' duration. Uncontrolled infection, other autoimmune disease, pregnancy or lactation excluded patients. Out of roughly 10 ml of fresh peripheral blood came the PBMCs. The chain is built from TRBV20-1 and TRBJ2-7; TRBD1 might be the D (6 bases). Sequenced sample: blood. This clonotype was obtained from a woman in her fifties or sixties with Graves' ophthalmopathy. The CDR3 DNA is TGCAGTGCTAATTACAGGGCTGGCTACGAGCAGTACTTC. Protein sequence: CSANYRAGYEQYF.